Presented here are 25 T cell receptor beta chains from one specimen sequenced in a study of CD8+CD57+ T cells in acquired aplastic anemia. Genomic DNA served as template for TCR beta VDJ and CDR3 profiling. TCRdb re-analysed the reads in MiXCR, keeping a single row per CDR3 protein. The sample holds 400,000 to 450,000 distinct CDR3 sequences, 55% to 70% seen once. Sequenced material: sorted CD4+, CD8+, or CD8+CD57+ T cells (not recorded which) from PBMCs. These receptors were taken from a human donor in good health, serving as a control.

The chain joins TRBV20-1 to TRBJ1-5; weak D call: TRBD1 (6 bases). This CDR3 spans 15 amino acids. Trimming pared 0 bases from V and 6 bases from J, leaving 15 bases between. Germline-derived CDR1 and CDR2 are DFQATT and SNEGSKA (reference sequence). This CDR3 is CSARDTSQGSQPQHF. The DNA for the CDR3 is TGCAGTGCTAGAGATACGTCGCAGGGGAGTCAGCCCCAGCATTTT.

The gene calls are TRBV7-2 and TRBJ2-5, with 7 bases identical to TRBD2. Germline V gene lookup returns CDR1 SGHTA and CDR2 FQGNSA. The CDR3 is 17 amino acids. With V trimmed by 7 bases and J by 2 bases, 16 bases remained unmatched. CDR3 bases: TGTGCCAGCACCAGACCAGCGGGGACGACAACACAAGAGACCCAGTACTTC. This gives the protein CASTRPAGTTTQETQYF.

This clonotype was observed a handful of times. The gene calls are TRBV10-3 and TRBJ2-2; D is uncertain. This CDR3 contains 15 residues. Trimming took 3 bases from V and 0 from J, leaving 8 bases between them. Germline V gives CDR1 ENHRY, CDR2 SYGVKD. This chain's CDR3 is CAISDSGSNTGELFF. CDR3 in DNA: TGTGCCATCAGTGATTCGGGTTCGAACACCGGGGAGCTGTTTTTT.

This clonotype was recorded at least ten times. Compared with germline, one end of the junction differs, possibly owing to a read error. The genes are TRBV28 and TRBJ2-7; D not certain. The CDR3 contains 11 residues. Germline V CDR1 and CDR2: MDHEN, SYDVKM. The CDR3 loop is CASSSPLGSLF. The CDR3 coding sequence is TGTGCCAGCAGCTCCCCTCTCGGATCCCTCTTC.

This clonotype was observed a few times. This chain joins TRBV6-1 and TRBJ2-7, with a possible D match to TRBD1 (6 bases). The germline V gene encodes CDR1 MNHNS and CDR2 SASEGT. This CDR3 comprises 15 residues. V was shortened by 6 bases and J by 3 bases, with 18 bases between the two germline ends. The CDR3 here is CASSLQGTYGYEQYF. CDR3 DNA: TGTGCCAGCAGCTTGCAGGGGACCTATGGCTACGAGCAGTACTTC.

The genes are TRBV7-2 and TRBJ2-2, with 7 bases lining up with TRBD2. This CDR3 comprises 17 residues. The ends lost 2 bases at V and 1 base at J; junction bases unmatched: 7. Germline CDR1 and CDR2: SGHTA and FQGNSA. CDR3 sequence reads: CASSLREAGVNTGELFF. DNA of the CDR3: TGTGCCAGCAGCTTACGTGAGGCGGGGGTGAACACCGGGGAGCTGTTTTTT. Complete variable domain (other parts from reference TRBV7-2 and TRBJ2-2): GAGVSQSPSNKVTEKGKDVELRCDPISGHTALYWYRQSLGQGLEFLIYFQGNSAPDKSGLPSDRFSAERTGGSVSTLTIQRTQQEDSAVYLCASSLREAGVNTGELFFGEGSRLTVL.

This clonotype has a count of ten or more. The chain carries TRBV7-2 and TRBJ2-1; 8 bases match TRBD2. The V gene end was trimmed by 0 bases and the J gene end by 6 bases; junction bases not matched to a gene: 7. This CDR3 has 16 amino acids. Germline V CDR1 and CDR2: SGHTA, FQGNSA. The CDR3 nucleotides are TGTGCCAGCAGCTTAGCCGGGGGGGAAGTAGGCAATGAGCAGTTCTTC. Translation: CASSLAGGEVGNEQFF.

This clonotype was counted at least ten times. CDR3 protein: CASNAAAYEQYF. The CDR3 nucleotides read TGTGCCAGCAACGCAGCCGCCTACGAGCAGTACTTC. V is TRBV11-2 and J is TRBJ2-7; D remains ambiguous. V lost 7 bases and J 2 bases, leaving 9 bases between the germline ends. The CDR3 has 12 amino acids. Germline V CDR1 and CDR2: SGHAT, FQNNGV.

The V and J genes are TRBV12-3 or TRBV12-4 and TRBJ2-3; D ambiguous. V shed 6 bases and J shed 1 base, with 5 bases lying between them. The CDR3 loop spans 12 amino acids. This CDR3 reads CASRPGTDTQYF. The CDR3 DNA reads as TGTGCCAGCAGGCCGGGCACAGATACGCAGTATTTT.

This clonotype showed up many times. This chain uses TRBV6-6 with TRBJ1-5; 8 nucleotides match TRBD1. The V gene end was trimmed by 2 bases and the J gene end by 2 bases; junction bases not matched to a gene: 2. The CDR3 has 15 amino acids. Germline loops: CDR1 MNHNY, CDR2 SVGAGI (reference sequence). CDR3 amino acids: CASSYKQGGNQPQHF. CDR3 nucleotides: TGTGCCAGCAGTTACAAACAGGGGGGCAATCAGCCCCAGCATTTT.

Comments on this clonotype: The junction differs from germline at one of its ends, possibly a read error. The chain employs TRBV5-1 and TRBJ1-2, with D perhaps matching TRBD1 (5 bases). Germline V gives CDR1 SGHRS, CDR2 YFSETQ. This CDR3 is 13 amino acids long. CDR3 bases: TGTGCCACCAGCCGTCGGGACGGGGATGGCTACACCTTC. Translation: CATSRRDGDGYTF.

Regarding this clonotype: The junction shows a germline mismatch at one end, possibly a read error. V usage is TRBV9 and J usage is TRBJ1-2, with no clear D. The length of the CDR3 is 13 residues. Germline CDR1 SGDLS, CDR2 YYNGEE. CDR3 residues: CASSIHLKGLYSF. CDR3 sequence (DNA): TGTGCCAGCAGTATCCATCTAAAGGGTCTATACAGCTTC.

This clonotype has only a few counts. V is TRBV4-1 and J is TRBJ1-6; D not certain. Germline V gene lookup returns CDR1 MGHRA and CDR2 YSYEKL. The CDR3 loop spans 13 amino acids. Trimming removed 5 bases at V and 11 bases at J, with 13 bases between. CDR3 in DNA: TGCGCCAGCAGCAATCTAATCTATGCACCCCTCCACTTT. This gives the protein CASSNLIYAPLHF.

This clonotype was seen ten or more times. V is TRBV4-1 and J is TRBJ1-5, with D uncertain. In germline, CDR1 is MGHRA, CDR2 YSYEKL. The CDR3 loop spans 13 amino acids. Trimming cost V 3 bases and J 4 bases, with 7 bases left between them. CDR3 loop: CASSQNFNQPQHF. In DNA form, the CDR3 reads TGCGCCAGCAGCCAGAACTTTAATCAGCCCCAGCATTTT.

This clonotype turned up a few times. The chain links TRBV10-2 to TRBJ1-1; unclear D gene. Germline V gene data show CDR1 as WSHSY and CDR2 as SAAADI. The germline V and J ends were trimmed by 0 bases and 7 bases, with 6 bases remaining between them. This CDR3 is 12 amino acids long. CDR3 sequence: CASSESSGEAFF. The CDR3 DNA follows: TGCGCCAGCAGTGAGTCAAGTGGTGAAGCTTTCTTT.

The chain couples TRBV20-1 to TRBJ1-2, with 8 bases matching TRBD1. Germline-derived CDR1 and CDR2 are DFQATT and SNEGSKA (reference sequence). The trim removed 5 bases at V and 1 base at J, leaving 9 bases unmatched. The CDR3 is made up of 15 amino acids. For the CDR3, the DNA is TGCAGTGCTCCGGACAGGGCCGTAGATAACTATGGCTACACCTTC. The encoded protein is CSAPDRAVDNYGYTF.

This clonotype was observed once. The chain joins TRBV20-1 to TRBJ2-7; D is perhaps TRBD1 (7 bases). V was clipped by 7 bases and J by 5 bases, with 24 bases between them. Germline V gene sequence: CDR1 DFQATT, CDR2 SNEGSKA (reference sequence). The CDR3 is made up of 15 amino acids. CDR3 protein: CSVRTSHQGGDEQYF. The CDR3 nucleotides are TGCAGTGTTCGAACGTCCCACCAGGGGGGCGACGAGCAGTACTTC.

J is TRBJ1-6 and V is TRBV7-6; unclear D gene. Trimming left V 6 bases short and J 7 bases short, with 22 bases between. The CDR3 length is 17 residues. CDR1 is SGHVS, CDR2 FNYEAQ, per germline. The CDR3 protein is CASSEARSTPTNSPLHF. The CDR3 bases are TGTGCCAGCAGTGAGGCTCGGAGCACGCCCACAAATTCACCCCTCCACTTT.

The chain combines TRBV4-1 with TRBJ2-5, with D perhaps matching TRBD1 (5 bases). Germline CDR1 MGHRA, CDR2 YSYEKL. The ends were cut back, 10 bases at V and 0 bases at J, with 21 bases in the middle. CDR3 length equals 16 residues. CDR3 in amino acids: CATRNRNDRDQETQYF. The CDR3 region has the DNA TGCGCCACCAGGAACCGTAATGACAGAGACCAAGAGACCCAGTACTTC.

The V call is TRBV7-8, the J call TRBJ2-3; 10 nucleotides align to TRBD1. The germline gives CDR1 SGHVS, CDR2 FQNEAQ. Unmatched junction bases numbered 3, after V lost 4 bases and J lost 5 bases. This CDR3 has 14 amino acids. CDR3 nucleotides: TGTGCCAGCAGCTCCCGGGACAGGGGAGATACGCAGTATTTT. Residues: CASSSRDRGDTQYF. Together with reference TRBV7-8 and TRBJ2-3, the CDR3 gives the full variable domain: GAGVSQSPRYKVAKRGQDVALRCDPISGHVSLFWYQQALGQGPEFLTYFQNEAQLDKSGLPSDRFFAERPEGSVSTLKIQRTQQEDSAVYLCASSSRDRGDTQYFGPGTRLTVL.

To note about this clonotype: The junction shows a germline mismatch at one end, possibly a read error. The J gene is TRBJ2-2, the V gene TRBV10-3; the D gene is possibly TRBD2 (6 bases). Germline V CDR1 and CDR2: ENHRY, SYGVKD. This CDR3 contains 16 residues. The CDR3 sequence: CAISESMGGDTGEPFF. CDR3 sequence (DNA): TGTGCCATCAGCGAGTCGATGGGAGGTGACACCGGGGAGCCGTTTTTT.

Details on this clonotype: A much bigger clone sits one base away, suggesting this may be a read error. The chain carries TRBV20-1 and TRBJ2-1; TRBD2 matches 7 bases. This CDR3 spans 8 amino acids. Germline V lookup: CDR1 DFQATT, CDR2 SNEGSKA (reference sequence). DNA of the CDR3: TGCAGTGCTGGAGGGGAGGGCTTC. This translates into CSAGGEGF.

In regard to this clonotype: Mismatch with germline at one junction end may stem from a read error. The chain links TRBV10-3 to TRBJ1-4; D remains ambiguous. Germline values: CDR1 ENHRY, CDR2 SYGVKD. The CDR3 is 13 amino acids. The CDR3 reads CAISAATDEKLFF. The CDR3 nucleotides are TGTGCCATCAGTGCTGCAACTGATGAAAAACTGTTTTTT.

As to this clonotype: The junction does not match germline at one end; this may be a read error. This chain links TRBV4-3 with TRBJ2-7; TRBD1 is a possible D gene (5 bases). Germline CDR1 is LGHNA and CDR2 is YSLEER. This CDR3 is 14 amino acids long. CDR3 amino acids: CASSLLPRGYGQYF. CDR3 bases: TGCGCCAGCAGCTTGTTGCCTAGGGGCTACGGGCAGTACTTC.

At least ten counts were recorded for this clonotype. J is TRBJ1-2 and V is TRBV5-6; 7 bases are a match to TRBD1. Germline lookup yields CDR1 SGHDT and CDR2 YYEEEE. The J segment lost 4 bases and the V segment lost 2 bases, leaving 5 bases of the junction unmatched. The CDR3 sequence is 14 residues long. The CDR3 DNA reads TGTGCCAGCAGCTTAGGGACAGCCGCCTATGGCTACACCTTC. Translation: CASSLGTAAYGYTF.